These 23 T cell receptor beta chains were sequenced from one sample in a study of regulatory T cells in long-lasting Graves disease. Both iRepertoire HTBI primers and Arm-PCR of CDR3 regions were used to build the TCR beta libraries. TCRdb reanalysed the multiplex PCR reads using MiXCR and keeps one entry per CDR3 protein. The repertoire has 600,000 to 800,000 distinct CDR3 sequences, about 30% of them found once; the top ten carry under 50%. Time point here: persistent/refractory GD, antithyroid drugs over 5 years with positive TRAb. From RNA extracted from PBMCs, the TCR library was made. This specimen consisted of peripheral blood mononuclear cells (PBMCs), obtained when the disease was refractory, from a patient treated with antithyroid drugs. The receptors originated from a female donor with Graves disease.

The V and J genes are TRBV5-1 and TRBJ2-2; D remains ambiguous. The CDR3 extends over 13 amino acids. Trimming pared 1 base from V and 6 bases from J, leaving 7 bases between. Germline V lookup: CDR1 SGHRS, CDR2 YFSETQ. The CDR3 sequence is CASSLSQAGELFF. The CDR3 region has the DNA TGCGCCAGCAGCTTGTCGCAGGCCGGGGAGCTGTTTTTT.

This clonotype was found a few times. V gene TRBV5-1 combines with J gene TRBJ2-2, with D maybe TRBD1 (5 bases). In germline, CDR1 is SGHRS, CDR2 YFSETQ. This CDR3 region has 15 residues. Between the trimmed V and J ends, which lost 1 base and 4 bases, there was a span of 11 bases. CDR3 residues: CASSLTTGVTGELFF. The CDR3 nucleotides read TGCGCCAGCAGCTTGACCACAGGAGTCACCGGGGAGCTGTTTTTT.

This clonotype was recorded a few times. The rearrangement joins TRBV6-1 to TRBJ2-2; the D gene is possibly TRBD2 (6 bases). Germline V gene lookup returns CDR1 MNHNS and CDR2 SASEGT. The germline V and J ends were trimmed by 6 bases and 7 bases, with 15 bases remaining between them. The CDR3 covers 14 residues. The CDR3 sequence is CASRRDSGIGELFF. DNA for the CDR3: TGTGCCAGCAGAAGGGACTCGGGGATCGGGGAGCTGTTTTTT.

This chain joins TRBV20-1 and TRBJ1-4; 7 positions agree with TRBD1. The CDR3 extends over 14 amino acids. V shed 4 bases and J 7 bases; nucleotides not matched to a gene: 9. Germline assignment: CDR1 DFQATT and CDR2 SNEGSKA (reference sequence). CDR3 loop: CSATDQGVSEKLFF. The CDR3 DNA reads as TGCAGTGCTACAGACCAGGGGGTTAGTGAAAAACTGTTTTTT.

The V and J genes are TRBV6-1 and TRBJ1-5, with unresolved D. CDR3 length equals 12 residues. The V end was cut by 10 bases, the J end by 6 bases, with 13 bases between. In germline, CDR1 is MNHNS, CDR2 SASEGT. The CDR3 DNA reads as TGTGCCACCTCGGACGGAAGTCAGCCCCAGCATTTT. This codes for CATSDGSQPQHF.

This clonotype was counted between two and nine times. This rearrangement joins TRBV5-1 to TRBJ1-2; a possible D gene is TRBD1 (6 bases). The length of the CDR3 is 14 residues. V lost 1 base to trimming and J lost 4 bases, with 11 bases between them. Germline CDR1 SGHRS, CDR2 YFSETQ. CDR3 bases: TGCGCCAGCAGCTTGTCAGGGGAGTCCTATGGCTACACCTTC. This gives the protein CASSLSGESYGYTF. Full variable domain (rest looked up from reference TRBV5-1 and TRBJ1-2): KAGVTQTPRYLIKTRGQQVTLSCSPISGHRSVSWYQQTPGQGLQFLFEYFSETQRNKGNFPGRFSGRQFSNSRSEMNVSTLELGDSALYLCASSLSGESYGYTFGSGTRLTVV.

This clonotype has more than one count but fewer than ten. The genes are TRBV19 and TRBJ1-1; no reliable D call. Between the trimmed V and J ends, which lost 3 bases and 1 base, there was a span of 6 bases. CDR3 length: 13 residues. Per the germline V gene, CDR1 is LNHDA and CDR2 is SQIVND (reference sequence). The CDR3, as DNA: TGTGCCAGTAGTATTGAAGGGAACACTGAAGCTTTCTTT. Amino acids: CASSIEGNTEAFF.

This clonotype was found a few times. Written as DNA, the CDR3 is TGCAGCGTGACAGACCGCACTGAAGCTTTCTTT. Translated: CSVTDRTEAFF. V usage is TRBV29-1 and J usage is TRBJ1-1; a weak D match, TRBD1 (5 bases). The CDR3 is 11 amino acids. With 6 bases removed from V and 4 bases from J, the gap between germline ends came to 9 bases. Germline V CDR1 and CDR2: SQVTM, ANQGSEA.

V and J are TRBV6-2 or TRBV6-3 and TRBJ2-1, with a possible D match to TRBD1 (5 bases). V shed 0 bases and J shed 5 bases, with 11 bases lying between them. The V gene's germline CDR1 is MNHEY and CDR2 SVGEGT. The CDR3 consists of 15 residues. DNA of the CDR3: TGTGCCAGCAGTTACTCGACAGCCCTAAACAATGAGCAGTTCTTC. Encoded protein: CASSYSTALNNEQFF.

This clonotype was counted a few times. The V gene is TRBV28, the J gene TRBJ1-2; D unclear. The germline V gene encodes CDR1 MDHEN and CDR2 SYDVKM. Trimming took off 4 bases at V and 3 bases at J, with 15 bases between the two ends. This CDR3 has 15 residues. As DNA, the CDR3 is TGTGCCAGCAGTTATACCGGCGGAAACTACTATGGCTACACCTTC. Protein: CASSYTGGNYYGYTF.

The chain has TRBV20-1 and TRBJ2-7, with 15 bases matching TRBD2. The CDR3 runs 16 residues. Germline values: CDR1 DFQATT, CDR2 SNEGSKA (reference sequence). The V gene end was trimmed by 6 bases and the J gene end by 3 bases; junction bases not matched to a gene: 9. The CDR3 DNA sequence: TGCAGTGCATGGACTAGCGGGAGGGCCGCGGTCTACGAGCAGTACTTC. Translated, it gives CSAWTSGRAAVYEQYF.

This clonotype has just one count. V is TRBV5-1 and J is TRBJ2-5; D could derive from TRBD1 or TRBD2 (7 bases each). The V gene's germline CDR1 is SGHRS and CDR2 YFSETQ. The V end lost 4 bases, the J end lost 2 bases, and 12 bases lay between the germline ends. The CDR3 has 14 amino acids. CDR3 loop: CASSGGDRQETQYF. The CDR3 nucleotides read TGCGCCAGCAGCGGGGGGGACAGACAAGAGACCCAGTACTTC. The full variable domain, in which reference TRBV5-1 and TRBJ2-5 provide the parts outside the CDR3, is KAGVTQTPRYLIKTRGQQVTLSCSPISGHRSVSWYQQTPGQGLQFLFEYFSETQRNKGNFPGRFSGRQFSNSRSEMNVSTLELGDSALYLCASSGGDRQETQYFGPGTRLLVL.

On this clonotype itself: A read error may explain this, as a much larger clone is one base away. V usage is TRBV10-3 and J usage is TRBJ2-5; D tentatively reads TRBD1 or TRBD2 (5 bases each). The CDR3 is made up of 16 amino acids. Trimming stripped 4 bases from V and 11 bases from J, with 26 bases between. CDR1 is ENHRY, CDR2 SYGVKD, per germline. The CDR3 coding sequence is TGTGCCATCAGTGCTCGGGCTAGCACAGGAGAGGGGATTCAGTACTTC. Protein: CAISARASTGEGIQYF.

This clonotype has ten or more counts. The V call is TRBV20-1, the J call TRBJ2-5, with 7 bases lining up with TRBD2. The CDR3 length is 14 residues. In germline, CDR1 is DFQATT, CDR2 SNEGSKA (reference sequence). The J segment lost 2 bases and the V segment lost 5 bases, leaving 8 bases of the junction unmatched. CDR3 in amino acids: CSASTAGTQETQYF. CDR3 in DNA: TGCAGTGCTTCAACAGCGGGGACTCAAGAGACCCAGTACTTC.

A few counts support this clonotype. The chain joins TRBV29-1 to TRBJ2-7, with D perhaps TRBD1 or TRBD2 (6 bases each). Germline V lookup: CDR1 SQVTM, CDR2 ANQGSEA. The CDR3 has 14 amino acids. Trimming removed 4 bases at V and 4 bases at J, with 17 bases between. The CDR3 region has the DNA TGCAGCGTTGGTCGAACGGAGGGGGGATACGAGCAGTACTTC. The encoded protein is CSVGRTEGGYEQYF.

This chain connects TRBV11-3 to TRBJ2-7; TRBD2 matches 14 bases. The trim removed 3 bases at V and 7 bases at J, leaving 5 bases unmatched. Germline lookup yields CDR1 SGHNT and CDR2 YENEEA. This CDR3 comprises 15 residues. CDR3 amino acids: CASSLGLAGVKEQYF. DNA for the CDR3: TGTGCCAGCAGCTTGGGACTAGCGGGAGTGAAAGAGCAGTACTTC. The complete variable domain, with remaining parts taken from reference TRBV11-3 and TRBJ2-7, reads EAGVVQSPRYKIIEKKQPVAFWCNPISGHNTLYWYLQNLGQGPELLIRYENEEAVDDSQLPKDRFSAERLKGVDSTLKIQPAELGDSAVYLCASSLGLAGVKEQYFGPGTRLTVT.

The V call is TRBV20-1, the J call TRBJ2-7, with D maybe TRBD2 (5 bases). Between the trimmed V and J ends, which lost 5 bases and 0 bases, there was a span of 14 bases. CDR3 length equals 14 residues. Per germline, CDR1 DFQATT and CDR2 SNEGSKA (reference sequence). The CDR3 bases are TGCAGTGCTTACGGAGGTCCCGCCTCCTACGAGCAGTACTTC. This translates into CSAYGGPASYEQYF.

This clonotype has a count of ten or more. The chain carries TRBV13 and TRBJ1-5, with no clear D. V lost 5 bases, J lost 0 bases, and 20 bases lay in between. The CDR3 contains 18 residues. The germline gives CDR1 PRHDT, CDR2 FYEKMQ (reference sequence). CDR3 in amino acids: CASSPPDRATISNQPQHF. CDR3 nucleotides: TGTGCCAGCAGCCCGCCGGACCGAGCAACGATTAGCAATCAGCCCCAGCATTTT.

The gene calls are TRBV20-1 and TRBJ2-4; a weak D match, TRBD1 (5 bases). The CDR3 has 15 residues. Germline V gene data show CDR1 as DFQATT and CDR2 as SNEGSKA (reference sequence). With 5 bases removed from V and 0 bases from J, the gap between germline ends came to 14 bases. This CDR3 reads CSAPDSSLAKNIQYF. CDR3 in DNA: TGCAGTGCTCCCGACAGTAGTCTAGCCAAAAACATTCAGTACTTC.

This clonotype was seen only a few times. The chain couples TRBV19 to TRBJ1-2; 7 bases agree with TRBD1. The CDR3 has 18 amino acids. J was trimmed by 0 bases and V by 1 base; bases with no gene match: 11. Looked up from germline, CDR1 is LNHDA and CDR2 is SQIVND (reference sequence). For the CDR3, the DNA is TGTGCCAGTAGTATAGTTCGATCCTCCGGGACAGCTAACTATGGCTACACCTTC. This encodes CASSIVRSSGTANYGYTF.

This clonotype has a handful of counts. This rearrangement joins TRBV30 to TRBJ2-7; D possibly corresponds to TRBD1 (6 bases). The ends were cut back, 5 bases at V and 5 bases at J, with 19 bases in the middle. The CDR3 is made up of 14 amino acids. Germline V lookup: CDR1 GTSNPN, CDR2 SVGIG (reference sequence). CDR3 protein: CAWSPSGTLHEQYF. The CDR3 nucleotides are TGTGCCTGGTCTCCGTCCGGGACACTCCACGAGCAGTACTTC. Based on the CDR3 plus reference TRBV30 and TRBJ2-7, the full variable domain is SQTIHQWPATLVQPVGSPLSLECTVEGTSNPNLYWYRQAAGRGLQLLFYSVGIGQISSEVPQNLSASRPQDRQFILSSKKLLLSDSGFYLCAWSPSGTLHEQYFGPGTRLTVT.

This clonotype was seen a few times. The chain employs TRBV20-1 and TRBJ1-5; D remains unclear. CDR1 and CDR2 (germline): DFQATT, SNEGSKA (reference sequence). Trimming took 5 bases from V and 2 from J, leaving 13 bases between them. The CDR3 loop spans 14 amino acids. The CDR3 is CSAGPEGGNQPQHF. The CDR3 DNA reads as TGCAGTGCTGGACCTGAGGGTGGCAATCAGCCCCAGCATTTT.

The chain has TRBV4-2 and TRBJ2-5; D is possibly TRBD1 (6 bases). Germline values: CDR1 LGHNA, CDR2 YNFKEQ. Trimming stripped 0 bases from V and 5 bases from J, with 19 bases between. This CDR3 has 17 residues. In nucleotides, the CDR3 is TGTGCCAGCAGCCAAGAAGACGTACGCGGTAGGGGGGAGACCCAGTACTTC. It is translated as CASSQEDVRGRGETQYF.